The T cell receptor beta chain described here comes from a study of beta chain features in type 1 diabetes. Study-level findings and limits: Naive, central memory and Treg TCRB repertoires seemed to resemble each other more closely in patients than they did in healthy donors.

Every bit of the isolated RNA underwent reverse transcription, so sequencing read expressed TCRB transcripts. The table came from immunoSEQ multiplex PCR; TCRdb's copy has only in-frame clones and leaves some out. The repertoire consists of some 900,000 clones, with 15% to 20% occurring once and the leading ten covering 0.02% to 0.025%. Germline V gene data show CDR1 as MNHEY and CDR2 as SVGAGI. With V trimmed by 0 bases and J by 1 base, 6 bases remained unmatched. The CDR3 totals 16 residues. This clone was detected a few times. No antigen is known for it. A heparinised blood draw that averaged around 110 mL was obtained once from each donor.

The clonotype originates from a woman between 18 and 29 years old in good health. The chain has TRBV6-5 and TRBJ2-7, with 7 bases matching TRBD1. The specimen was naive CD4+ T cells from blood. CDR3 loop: CASSYSRIRGSYEQYF. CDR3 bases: TGTGCCAGCAGTTACTCCCGAATCAGGGGGTCCTACGAGCAGTACTTC.